This entry lists 8 T cell receptor beta chains sequenced from one sample in a study of blood T cell repertoires in COVID-19. Data came from immunoSEQ multiplex PCR; TCRdb stores just in-frame clones and leaves some out. This table holds approximately 200,000 clones, around 88% found once. Input material: peripheral blood. Source of these receptors: a young woman with acute or convalescent COVID-19.

The chain carries TRBV6-1 and TRBJ2-2, with 8 bases identical to TRBD2. The V gene end was trimmed by 0 bases and the J gene end by 7 bases; junction bases not matched to a gene: 7. The CDR3 contains 16 residues. The germline V gene encodes CDR1 MNHNS and CDR2 SASEGT. The DNA of the CDR3 is TGTGCCAGCAGTGAAGCGCACGGCGGGGGGATCGGGGAGCTGTTTTTT. It specifies CASSEAHGGGIGELFF.

Remarks on this clone: This sample also contains other DNA sequences that code for the same CDR3. The chain joins TRBV18 to TRBJ1-1; D call uncertain. Germline lookup yields CDR1 KGHSH and CDR2 LQKENI. The CDR3 is 13 residues long. V was trimmed by 4 bases and J by 1 base, leaving 7 bases between them. CDR3 in amino acids: CASSQQANTEAFF. The CDR3 coding sequence is TGTGCCAGCTCACAGCAAGCGAACACTGAAGCTTTCTTT.

Only a few counts were recorded for this clone. V gene TRBV11-2 combines with J gene TRBJ2-5; TRBD2 matches 8 bases. The CDR3 is made up of 17 amino acids. Germline V gene lookup returns CDR1 SGHAT and CDR2 FQNNGV. The V segment lost 0 bases and the J segment 1 base; nucleotides outside the gene matches: 7. CDR3: CASSLEGGSGSQETQYF. In nucleotides, the CDR3 is TGTGCCAGCAGCTTAGAAGGCGGGAGCGGGAGCCAAGAGACCCAGTACTTC.

The CDR3 DNA reads as TGTGCCACCAGTGATCCGGGACTAGCGGGAGGCGGCCAAGAGACCCAGTACTTC. The encoded protein is CATSDPGLAGGGQETQYF. V and J are TRBV24-1 and TRBJ2-5, with TRBD2 matching over 15 bases. CDR1 is KGHDR and CDR2 is SFDVKD in the germline V gene. The ends lost 3 bases at V and 1 base at J; junction bases unmatched: 5. The CDR3 length is 18 residues.

The genes are TRBV27 and TRBJ2-2, with a weak D call TRBD2 (6 bases). V was trimmed by 8 bases and J by 7 bases, leaving 11 bases between them. The CDR3 extends over 12 amino acids. Germline CDR1 and CDR2: MNHEY and SMNVEV (reference sequence). This chain's CDR3 is CASGQGLGELFF. In DNA form, the CDR3 reads TGTGCCAGCGGTCAGGGACTCGGGGAGCTGTTTTTT.

J is TRBJ1-4 and V is TRBV3-1 (or the pseudogene TRBV3-2), with a weak D call TRBD1 (5 bases). Trimming stripped 0 bases from V and 8 bases from J, with 7 bases between. The CDR3 has 13 residues. CDR1 and CDR2 from the germline V gene are LGHDT and YNNKEL (reference sequence). The CDR3 loop reads CASSQEWGEKLFF. The CDR3 DNA reads as TGTGCCAGCAGCCAAGAATGGGGCGAAAAACTGTTTTTT.

V and J are TRBV5-4 and TRBJ1-3, with a tentative D call TRBD1 (6 bases). Deletions cut 2 bases from V and 2 bases from J, with 8 bases between. Germline CDR1 and CDR2: SGHNT and YYREEE (reference sequence). This CDR3 has 14 amino acids. CDR3 nucleotide sequence: TGTGCCAGCAGCTTTTGGGGGCCTGGAAACACCATATATTTT. As protein: CASSFWGPGNTIYF.

This chain links TRBV11-2 with TRBJ2-2, with TRBD2 as a possible D gene (5 bases). V was pared by 5 bases and J by 2 bases, with 18 bases between. CDR3 length: 17 amino acids. Germline V gene sequence: CDR1 SGHAT, CDR2 FQNNGV. The CDR3 DNA reads TGTGCCAGCAGCGTACTGGAGGTGTCGGTAAACACCGGGGAGCTGTTTTTT. As protein: CASSVLEVSVNTGELFF.